The rows below give T cell receptor beta chains drawn from one sample of a study of cytomegalovirus exposure and HLA in healthy donors. This table comes from immunoSEQ multiplex PCR, and its TCRdb copy is limited to in-frame clones, with some not included. The sample comprises fewer than 250,000 clones, about four fifths of which are singletons, and roughly 3.6% rests with the top ten. The sample consisted of PBMCs. Source of these receptors: a middle-aged man in good health and CMV-seropositive. Both conserved end residues are trimmed from each CDR3. The size of a clone is reported for some rows only, either as once, few or many, or as a class for expanded clones.

length: 13; V: TRBV25-1; size: once; CDR3: ASSDPGRVKDGYT
length: 13; V: TRBV19; size: NA; CDR3: ASSIGRPGGNEQY
length: 11; V: TRBV10-3; size: NA; CDR3: AIKGTGDTEAF
length: 15; V: TRBV28; size: NA; CDR3: ASSLRQGLIGTDTQY
length: 12; V: TRBV7-8; size: NA; CDR3: ASSLVQGAQPQH
length: 15; V: TRBV10-3; size: NA; CDR3: AIGQGGTRPSGNTIY
length: 13; V: TRBV5-3; size: NA; CDR3: ASGDRGKGAYGYT
length: 11; V: TRBV28; size: NA; CDR3: ASSRPPGNTIY
length: 13; V: TRBV6-6; size: NA; CDR3: ASSYPGQGIYGYT
length: 12; V: TRBV5-4; size: NA; CDR3: ASSQSGKAEKLF
length: 14; V: TRBV27; size: NA; CDR3: ASSGRTSGKKYEQY
length: 13; V: TRBV4-1; size: once; CDR3: ASSQGWGPTYEQY
length: 12; V: TRBV5-4; size: NA; CDR3: ASSPTEHREKLF
length: 17; V: TRBV4-1; size: few; CDR3: ASRAALAGAPSSYNEQF
length: 9; V: TRBV6-5; size: NA; CDR3: ASSTSYEQY
length: 14; V: TRBV7-7; size: NA; CDR3: ASSTGSSAIYNEQF
length: 11; V: TRBV6-5; size: NA; CDR3: ASSYGMTDGYT
length: 11; V: TRBV19; size: NA; CDR3: ASSQGARETQY
length: 15; V: TRBV28; size: NA; CDR3: ASSFSSGGIFYNEQF
length: 14; V: TRBV5-1; size: few; CDR3: ASSLDPLGATDTQY
length: 14; V: TRBV29-1; size: NA; CDR3: SVDPGQGVVKETQY
length: 13; V: TRBV2; size: NA; CDR3: ASSLLARYTGELF
length: 12; V: TRBV4-1; size: NA; CDR3: ASSLAANTGELF
length: 13; V: TRBV5-8; size: NA; CDR3: ASSLRGAGADTQY
length: 17; V: TRBV5-1; size: NA; CDR3: ASSKPVAGRDISYNEQF
length: 11; V: TRBV19; size: NA; CDR3: ASSTGQRTEAF